This record looks at one TCR beta chain sequence and its context. As yet, its antigen is unknown. CDR1 and CDR2 from the germline V gene are SGHVS and FQNEAQ. V lost 5 bases and J lost 0, with 15 bases in between. CDR3 length equals 16 residues. This sample was taken from a study of post-analysis software for immune sequencing data. Study summary: Included courses were relapsing-remitting and secondary progressive multiple sclerosis; progressive-relapsing multiple sclerosis was also included.

Presence of unique molecular identifiers characterized the TCR beta cDNA libraries. Once about 0.85 to 11 million T cells were used, approximately 470,000 cDNA molecules resulted. TCRdb independently ran MiXCR on the PCR reads; one entry per CDR3 protein. This table holds 700,000 to 900,000 distinct CDR3 sequences, roughly 50% found once. General study findings and limits: Controls showed lower frequencies than patients for roughly five TRBV segments, and TRBV5-6, TRBV5-1 and TRBV20-1 were among these. Strong co-clustering by F measure was evident for samples that had been prepared in the same batch. The study found significantly lower normalized Chao1 diversity in multiple sclerosis patients than in controls.

The rearrangement links TRBV7-8 to TRBJ2-3, with D perhaps matching TRBD2 (6 bases). The TCR originated in a girl aged 10 to 17 with multiple sclerosis. The sample comprised blood. Written as DNA, the CDR3 is TGTGCCAGCAGCCCCCGGTTTAGCGGAAGCACAGATACGCAGTATTTT. Translation gives CASSPRFSGSTDTQYF. Based on the CDR3 plus reference TRBV7-8 and TRBJ2-3, the full variable domain is GAGVSQSPRYKVAKRGQDVALRCDPISGHVSLFWYQQALGQGPEFLTYFQNEAQLDKSGLPSDRFFAERPEGSVSTLKIQRTQQEDSAVYLCASSPRFSGSTDTQYFGPGTRLTVL.